This T cell receptor (beta chain) was captured in a study of regulatory and conventional T cells in RAG deficiency. The study, taken as a whole, reports: RAG-deficient patients showed markedly lower Shannon entropy and higher Simpson indices than control T-cell subsets. Omenn CD25-high CD127-low cells may be activated cells, not true Tregs. In Omenn syndrome, Treg and Tconv repertoires overlapped >85%. Omenn syndrome and CID/AS patients had about 100-fold fewer unique Treg TCR beta sequences, versus about 10-fold elsewhere.

Clones were sequenced by immunoSEQ multiplex PCR, and TCRdb holds only the in-frame ones, with some missing. This sample carries some 19,000 clones, about 87% of them seen once, and the ten largest clones take 1.4% to 1.5%. The sorted regulatory T cells were CD4+, CD25-high and CD127-low, with genomic DNA sequenced. Comment on this clone: The antigen is undetermined.

Germline CDR1 is GTSNPN and CDR2 is SVGIG (reference sequence). Losses at the gene ends were 4 bases for V and 4 bases for J; bases not matched to a gene: 6. The CDR3 sequence is 14 residues long. The data were also submitted as part of a second study, on regulatory T cells. That work contributes: Amplification used 52 TRBV primers and 13 TRBJ primers.

The sample consisted of Tregs sorted from blood. The clonotype comes from a human donor in good health. This sequence joins TRBV30 and TRBJ2-3, with 9 bases matching TRBD2. The CDR3 nucleotides are TGTGCCTGGACCGCGGGGGGGAGGTCAGATACGCAGTATTTT. Translation gives CAWTAGGRSDTQYF.